This note documents a single T cell receptor (beta chain) sequence. Its antigen is still unknown. The sample's time point: baseline, week 1 (first vaccination visit). Treatment indicated: pre-vaccination baseline after standard-of-care therapy. The donors had new WHO grade 3 or 4 astrocytomas; these were IDH1-mutant and ATRX-lost. Assay: immunoSEQ multiplex PCR; the TCRdb copy retains only in-frame clones and omits some. Of tens of thousands of clones in the sample, just over 90% are singletons; the top ten hold under 9.5%. The CDR3 totals 9 residues. Looked up from germline, CDR1 is ENHRY and CDR2 is SYGVKD. The data belong to a study of a mutant IDH1 vaccine in newly diagnosed glioma. Across the study: Treated patients comprised around 60% males and roughly 40% females, mean age roughly 44 years. Pretreatment consisted of radiotherapy, temozolomide, or both, with most receiving both. Study conclusions and caveats: Detectable vaccine-induced immune responses arose in about 93% of patients.

This specimen was PBMCs, taken from a glioma patient treated with radiotherapy, temozolomide or both. The chain uses TRBV10-3 and TRBJ1-1; D remains ambiguous. The receptor's source is a man aged 25-45 years with glioma. The CDR3 is CEDNTEAFF. As DNA, the CDR3 is TGTGAGGACAACACTGAAGCTTTCTTT.